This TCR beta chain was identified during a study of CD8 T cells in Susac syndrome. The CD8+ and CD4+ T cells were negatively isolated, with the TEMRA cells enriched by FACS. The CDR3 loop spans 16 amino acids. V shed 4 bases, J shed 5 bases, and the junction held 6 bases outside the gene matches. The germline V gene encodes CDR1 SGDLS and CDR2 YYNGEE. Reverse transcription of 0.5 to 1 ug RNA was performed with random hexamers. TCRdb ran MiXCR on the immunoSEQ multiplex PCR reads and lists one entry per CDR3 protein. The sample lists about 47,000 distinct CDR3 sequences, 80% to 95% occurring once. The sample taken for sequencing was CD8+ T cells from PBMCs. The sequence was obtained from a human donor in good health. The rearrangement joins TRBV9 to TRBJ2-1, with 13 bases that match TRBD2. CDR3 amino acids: CASSLRTSGRDNEQFF. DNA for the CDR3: TGTGCCAGCAGCCTCAGGACTAGCGGGAGAGACAATGAGCAGTTCTTC.